One sample yielded the 6 T cell receptor beta chains listed below, sequenced in a study of blood T cells in healthy people across ages. Next came a second PCR, run for about 6 to 11 cycles, which used a sample-barcoded 5' primer along with a J-beta primer mix. TCRdb re-called the 5' RACE reads through MiXCR, storing one row per CDR3 protein. This table holds approximately 1.5 million distinct CDR3 sequences, about 35% found once. The sequenced sample consisted of blood. The receptors were gathered from a woman in her twenties or thirties in good health.

The chain uses TRBV24-1 and TRBJ2-1; TRBD2 is a possible D gene (5 bases). The CDR3 extends over 14 amino acids. Trimming shortened V by 3 bases and J by 6 bases, and 11 bases separated the two germline ends. The V gene's germline CDR1 is KGHDR and CDR2 SFDVKD. The CDR3 DNA reads as TGTGCCACCAGTGATGAACTAGGTGTCAATGAGCAGTTCTTC. The encoded protein is CATSDELGVNEQFF.

The rearrangement links TRBV5-1 to TRBJ2-1; D is possibly TRBD2 (5 bases). The germline V and J ends were trimmed by 0 bases and 3 bases, with 13 bases remaining between them. Germline-derived CDR1 and CDR2 are SGHRS and YFSETQ. This CDR3 comprises 16 residues. CDR3 in amino acids: CASSLVAAASYNEQFF. The CDR3 DNA sequence: TGCGCCAGCAGCTTGGTGGCAGCGGCGAGCTACAATGAGCAGTTCTTC.

Turning to this clonotype: The junction does not match germline at one end; this may be a read error. This sequence joins TRBV6-5 and TRBJ2-5; tentatively, D is TRBD2 (6 bases). CDR1 MNHEY and CDR2 SVGAGI come from the germline V gene. The CDR3 totals 15 residues. The CDR3 nucleotides are TGTGCCAGCAGGAAGGGACTGGAAGATCAAGAGGCCCAGTACTTC. Translated, it gives CASRKGLEDQEAQYF.

This clonotype appeared many times. The chain joins TRBV20-1 to TRBJ1-2; D is undetermined. The CDR3 contains 12 residues. CDR1 and CDR2 (germline): DFQATT, SNEGSKA (reference sequence). Trimming pared 5 bases from V and 4 bases from J, leaving 11 bases between. The CDR3 DNA is TGCAGTGCTCTCGGAGGAGGCTATGGCTACACCTTC. It encodes CSALGGGYGYTF.

The sample holds one count of this clonotype. CDR3 coding DNA: TGCGCCAGCAGCTCAAACCCCGGGACAATGCACCACGAGCAGTACTTC. Protein: CASSSNPGTMHHEQYF. The chain is built from TRBV5-1 and TRBJ2-7; tentative D call: TRBD1 (6 bases). Germline-derived CDR1 and CDR2 are SGHRS and YFSETQ. The CDR3 totals 16 residues. V was shortened by 3 bases and J by 5 bases, with 21 bases between the two germline ends.

The chain links TRBV3-1 to TRBJ1-2; no firm D call. The CDR3 runs to 15 residues. V was clipped by 4 bases and J by 2 bases, with 14 bases between them. CDR1 and CDR2 (germline): LGHDT, YNNKEL (reference sequence). The DNA of the CDR3 is TGTGCCAGCAGCCCTCGGGTCTCTAGGAACTATGGCTACACCTTC. Translated, it gives CASSPRVSRNYGYTF.